Following are 13 T cell receptor beta chains from one sample sequenced in a study of cytomegalovirus exposure and HLA in healthy donors. PCR employed 60 Vbeta and 13 Jbeta primers. The table came from immunoSEQ multiplex PCR; TCRdb's copy has only in-frame clones and leaves some out. The profile shows roughly 68,000 clones, roughly 80% of them singletons. The sequencing input was PBMCs. These receptors all come from a male donor in good health and CMV-seropositive.

The CDR3 sequence is CASSFLQGDQPQHF. DNA for the CDR3: TGTGCCAGCAGTTTCCTTCAGGGTGATCAGCCCCAGCATTTT. The chain joins TRBV27 to TRBJ1-5; D perhaps matches TRBD1 (5 bases). The V gene's germline CDR1 is MNHEY and CDR2 SMNVEV (reference sequence). There are 14 residues in the CDR3. Between the trimmed V and J ends, which lost 3 bases and 5 bases, there was a span of 11 bases.

V usage is TRBV5-1 and J usage is TRBJ2-7; 8 bases are a match to TRBD1. The CDR3 contains 15 residues. With V trimmed by 5 bases and J by 2 bases, 9 bases remained unmatched. Germline CDR1 reads SGHRS; CDR2 reads YFSETQ. This chain's CDR3 is CASSLGQVVPYEQYF. For the CDR3, the DNA is TGCGCCAGCAGTCTGGGACAGGTGGTGCCCTACGAGCAGTACTTC.

This clone was seen only a few times. The chain employs TRBV4-1 and TRBJ2-3, with a possible D match to TRBD2 (6 bases). Germline V gene sequence: CDR1 MGHRA, CDR2 YSYEKL. V shed 6 bases and J shed 1 base, with 11 bases lying between them. CDR3 length: 14 amino acids. CDR3 region: CASRNPGGTDTQYF. The CDR3 DNA reads as TGCGCCAGCAGGAATCCGGGGGGCACAGATACGCAGTATTTT.

Only a few counts were recorded for this clone. This rearrangement joins TRBV19 to TRBJ1-2; 7 nucleotides align to TRBD1. The V segment lost 5 bases and the J segment 6 bases; nucleotides outside the gene matches: 15. The CDR3 length is 16 residues. CDR1 LNHDA and CDR2 SQIVND come from the germline V gene (reference sequence). The CDR3 region is CASSSRPRPTGDGYTF. In DNA, the CDR3 is TGTGCCAGTAGTTCCCGCCCGAGACCTACAGGGGATGGCTACACCTTC.

The CDR3 spells CASSVATSGGADGANVLTF. Written as DNA, the CDR3 is TGTGCCAGCAGCGTAGCGACTAGCGGGGGGGCCGATGGGGCCAACGTCCTGACTTTC. J is TRBJ2-6 and V is TRBV9; 14 nucleotides agree with TRBD2. The CDR3 is 19 amino acids. The V gene end was trimmed by 0 bases and the J gene end by 3 bases; junction bases not matched to a gene: 5. The germline gives CDR1 SGDLS, CDR2 YYNGEE.

This clone was detected only once. The chain has TRBV6-5 and TRBJ2-1; 8 bases map to TRBD2. With V trimmed by 7 bases and J by 2 bases, 7 bases remained unmatched. This CDR3 region has 15 residues. Germline values: CDR1 MNHEY, CDR2 SVGAGI. In nucleotides, the CDR3 is TGTGCCAGCACTCTAACCGGGGGGGCCTACAATGAGCAGTTCTTC. Amino acid sequence: CASTLTGGAYNEQFF.

The chain employs TRBV4-2 and TRBJ1-1; a weak D match, TRBD1 (5 bases). This CDR3 has 16 amino acids. Germline CDR1 reads LGHNA; CDR2 reads YNFKEQ. The germline V and J ends were trimmed by 1 base and 1 base, with 13 bases remaining between them. The CDR3 here is CASSQVGGLENTEAFF. The CDR3 nucleotides read TGTGCCAGCAGCCAAGTCGGGGGTCTCGAGAACACTGAAGCTTTCTTT.

The chain is built from TRBV28 and TRBJ2-1; maybe TRBD2 (5 bases). V lost 6 bases and J lost 4, with 7 bases in between. Per germline, CDR1 MDHEN and CDR2 SYDVKM. The CDR3 has 12 amino acids. CDR3 loop: CASSGLYNEQFF. CDR3 bases: TGTGCCAGCAGCGGACTGTACAATGAGCAGTTCTTC.

This sequence joins TRBV7-8 and TRBJ1-2; D is ambiguous. From germline, CDR1 is SGHVS and CDR2 FQNEAQ. The CDR3 loop spans 13 amino acids. Deletions cut 8 bases from V and 7 bases from J, with 17 bases between. CDR3 coding DNA: TGTGCCAGCGCATCGGGAACAAAGACTGGCTACACCTTC. Translating gives CASASGTKTGYTF. Complete variable domain (other parts from reference TRBV7-8 and TRBJ1-2): GAGVSQSPRYKVAKRGQDVALRCDPISGHVSLFWYQQALGQGPEFLTYFQNEAQLDKSGLPSDRFFAERPEGSVSTLKIQRTQQEDSAVYLCASASGTKTGYTFGSGTRLTVV.

The rearrangement joins TRBV5-1 to TRBJ1-6; 7 bases align to TRBD1. CDR3 length: 16 amino acids. The V gene end was trimmed by 4 bases and the J gene end by 6 bases; junction bases not matched to a gene: 10. The V gene's germline CDR1 is SGHRS and CDR2 YFSETQ. CDR3 amino acids: CASSAGTADGNSPLHF. DNA for the CDR3: TGCGCCAGCAGCGCAGGGACAGCGGACGGTAATTCACCCCTCCACTTT.

The rearrangement uses TRBV18 and TRBJ2-1; 8 nucleotides align to TRBD1. The CDR3 has 13 residues. CDR1 is KGHSH, CDR2 LQKENI, per germline. V shed 6 bases, J shed 5 bases, and the junction held 3 bases outside the gene matches. The CDR3 loop reads CASSPDRDNEQFF. For the CDR3, the DNA is TGTGCCAGCTCCCCGGACAGGGACAATGAGCAGTTCTTC.

The chain is built from TRBV6-5 and TRBJ2-1; TRBD1 matches at 9 bases. The trim removed 5 bases at V and 6 bases at J, leaving 5 bases unmatched. The germline V gene has CDR1 MNHEY and CDR2 SVGAGI. This CDR3 is 14 amino acids long. The CDR3 loop is CASSTGTGFNEQFF. CDR3 coding DNA: TGTGCCAGCAGTACGGGGACAGGGTTCAATGAGCAGTTCTTC.

This clone came up a few times. The rearrangement links TRBV5-4 to TRBJ2-7; possibly TRBD1 for D (6 bases). Germline assignment: CDR1 SGHNT and CDR2 YYREEE (reference sequence). The V gene lost 1 base and the J gene lost 2 bases, with 13 bases spanning the gap. CDR3 length: 15 amino acids. The CDR3 region has the DNA TGTGCCAGCAGCTTGATTGGTCAGGGGACCTACGAGCAGTACTTC. Protein sequence: CASSLIGQGTYEQYF.